This TCR beta chain was captured by sequencing in a study of shared clonotypes between healthy human individuals. Using immunoSEQ multiplex PCR, the repertoire was profiled, and TCRdb retains in-frame clones only, with some absent. The table records approximately 2.4 million clones, approximately 96% of them present only once. Sequencing was carried out using naive CD4+ T cells sorted from blood. The subset: CD45RA+ positively selected. This clonotype originated in a man in his late teens or twenties in good health.

CDR3 nucleotides: TGTGCCAGCAGTGAAGTTGGCAGGTCCACCGGGGAGCTGTTTTTT. It yields the protein CASSEVGRSTGELFF. This rearrangement joins TRBV6-1 to TRBJ2-2; no clear D. V was shortened by 1 base and J by 4 bases, with 10 bases between the two germline ends. CDR1 and CDR2 (germline): MNHNS, SASEGT. CDR3 length: 15 amino acids.